The sequence of this T cell receptor beta chain was determined in a study of OX40 agonist ivuxolimab in advanced cancers. Study details: Six ivuxolimab dose levels, 0.01 to 10 mg/kg, were given intravenously every 2 weeks. Overall study findings and caveats: Dosing at 0.1 to 3.0 mg/kg was accompanied by clonal expansion of CD4+ and CD8+ blood T cells by week 6. CD8+ T cells (on average) carried more expanded clones than CD4+ T cells.

Data came from immunoSEQ multiplex PCR; TCRdb stores just in-frame clones and leaves some out. The data show 98,000 or so clones, approximately 90% seen once. With V trimmed by 2 bases and J by 4 bases, 2 bases remained unmatched. Looked up from germline, CDR1 is MDHEN and CDR2 is SYDVKM. The CDR3 is 16 amino acids. Blood sampling was done at baseline, cycle 4 day 1, and cycle 7 day 1. With regard to this clone: No antigen is known for it.

The sequence came from an adult with an advanced solid tumor such as melanoma, head and neck, liver or kidney cancer. The rearrangement links TRBV28 to TRBJ2-7, with 16 positions matching TRBD2. The specimen comprised CD4+ or CD8+ T cells sorted from blood, sampled in a trial of the OX40 agonist ivuxolimab. The CDR3 loop reads CASSLGTSGRGYEQYF. CDR3 sequence (DNA): TGTGCCAGCAGTTTAGGGACTAGCGGGAGGGGGTACGAGCAGTACTTC.